This TCR beta chain was documented in a study of OX40 agonist ivuxolimab in advanced cancers. Overall study: The patients received ivuxolimab by intravenous route every 2 weeks at 0.01 to 10 mg/kg.

Looked up from germline, CDR1 is MDHEN and CDR2 is SYDVKM. Trimming removed 5 bases from V and 8 bases from J, with 19 bases in between. This CDR3 is 15 amino acids long. Sampling of blood occurred at baseline, cycle 4 day 1, and cycle 7 day 1. Sequencing was performed with immunoSEQ multiplex PCR; in TCRdb, only in-frame clones are kept and a portion is missing. Among 45,000 to 50,000 clones listed, around 90% were seen once. The J gene is TRBJ2-1, the V gene TRBV28; D assignment may be TRBD1 or TRBD2 (5 bases each). Sample: CD4+ or CD8+ T cells sorted from blood, taken in a trial of the OX40 agonist ivuxolimab. This receptor was identified in an adult with an advanced solid tumor such as melanoma, head and neck, liver or kidney cancer. The DNA for the CDR3 is TGTGCCAGCAGTCCGGGGCTAGGAGAGTGGGATGAGCAGTTCTTC. As protein: CASSPGLGEWDEQFF.